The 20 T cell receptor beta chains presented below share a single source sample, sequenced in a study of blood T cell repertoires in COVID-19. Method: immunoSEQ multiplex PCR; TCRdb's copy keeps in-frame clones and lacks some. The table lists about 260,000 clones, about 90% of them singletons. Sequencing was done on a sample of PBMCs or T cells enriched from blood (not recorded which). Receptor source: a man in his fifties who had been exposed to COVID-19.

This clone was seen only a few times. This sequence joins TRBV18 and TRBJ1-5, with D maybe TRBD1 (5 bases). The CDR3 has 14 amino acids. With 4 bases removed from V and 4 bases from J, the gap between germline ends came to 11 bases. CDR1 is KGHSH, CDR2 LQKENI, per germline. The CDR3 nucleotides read TGTGCCAGCTCACAGGGGTTAGTAAATCAGCCCCAGCATTTT. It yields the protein CASSQGLVNQPQHF.

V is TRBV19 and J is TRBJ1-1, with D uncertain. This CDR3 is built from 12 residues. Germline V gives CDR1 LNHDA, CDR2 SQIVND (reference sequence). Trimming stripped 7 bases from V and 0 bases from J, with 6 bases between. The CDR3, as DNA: TGTGCCAGTACGACTCTGAACACTGAAGCTTTCTTT. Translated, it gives CASTTLNTEAFF.

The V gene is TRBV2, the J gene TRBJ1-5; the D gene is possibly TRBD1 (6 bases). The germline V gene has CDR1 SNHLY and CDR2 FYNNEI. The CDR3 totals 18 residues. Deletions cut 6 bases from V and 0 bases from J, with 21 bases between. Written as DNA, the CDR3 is TGTGCCAGCAGCCCGATCCCCTCAGGGGATTATAGCAATCAGCCCCAGCATTTT. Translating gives CASSPIPSGDYSNQPQHF.

The CDR3: CASSGLNEKLFF. For the CDR3, the DNA is TGTGCCAGCTCTGGCCTTAATGAAAAACTGTTTTTT. This sequence joins TRBV28 and TRBJ1-4; D remains unclear. The CDR3 has 12 amino acids. The V gene lost 8 bases and the J gene lost 4 bases, with 8 bases spanning the gap. CDR1 is MDHEN and CDR2 is SYDVKM in the germline V gene.

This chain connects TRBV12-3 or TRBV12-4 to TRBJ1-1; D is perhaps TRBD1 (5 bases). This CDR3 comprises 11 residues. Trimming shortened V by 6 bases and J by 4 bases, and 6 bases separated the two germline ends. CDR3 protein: CASSQGTEAFF. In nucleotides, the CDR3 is TGTGCCAGCAGCCAGGGCACTGAAGCTTTCTTT.

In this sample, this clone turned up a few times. CDR3 sequence reads: CASSLSRGENTEAFF. DNA for the CDR3: TGTGCCAGCAGTTTATCAAGGGGCGAAAACACTGAAGCTTTCTTT. The rearrangement uses TRBV28 and TRBJ1-1, with TRBD1 as a possible D gene (5 bases). V was cut by 1 base and J by 2 bases, with 11 bases left in between. Germline values: CDR1 MDHEN, CDR2 SYDVKM. The CDR3 length is 15 residues. The complete variable domain, with remaining parts taken from reference TRBV28 and TRBJ1-1, reads DVKVTQSSRYLVKRTGEKVFLECVQDMDHENMFWYRQDPGLGLRLIYFSYDVKMKEKGDIPEGYSVSREKKERFSLILESASTNQTSMYLCASSLSRGENTEAFFGQGTRLTVV.

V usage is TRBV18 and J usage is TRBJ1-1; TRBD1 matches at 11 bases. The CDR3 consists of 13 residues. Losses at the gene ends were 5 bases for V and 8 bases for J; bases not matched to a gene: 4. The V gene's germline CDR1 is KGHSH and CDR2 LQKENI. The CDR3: CASSSGQGGEAFF. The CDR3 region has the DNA TGTGCCAGCTCATCGGGACAGGGGGGCGAAGCTTTCTTT.

The chain's CDR3 is CASSGGPEAFF. The CDR3 DNA is TGTGCCAGCAGTGGTGGCCCTGAAGCTTTCTTT. The rearrangement uses TRBV2 and TRBJ1-1; D remains unclear. V was shortened by 4 bases and J by 6 bases, with 6 bases between the two germline ends. CDR1 is SNHLY, CDR2 FYNNEI, per germline. This CDR3 is 11 amino acids long.

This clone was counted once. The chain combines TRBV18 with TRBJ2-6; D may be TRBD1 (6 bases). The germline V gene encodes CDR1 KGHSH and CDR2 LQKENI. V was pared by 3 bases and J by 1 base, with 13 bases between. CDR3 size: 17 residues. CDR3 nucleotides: TGTGCCAGCTCACCGGCTCATACAGGGTCTGGGGCCAACGTCCTGACTTTC. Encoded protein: CASSPAHTGSGANVLTF.

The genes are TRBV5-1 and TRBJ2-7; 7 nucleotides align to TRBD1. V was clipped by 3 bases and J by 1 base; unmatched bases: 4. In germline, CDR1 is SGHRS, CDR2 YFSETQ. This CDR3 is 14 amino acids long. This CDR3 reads CASSSGTASYEQYF. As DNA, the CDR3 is TGCGCCAGCAGCTCCGGGACAGCGTCCTACGAGCAGTACTTC.

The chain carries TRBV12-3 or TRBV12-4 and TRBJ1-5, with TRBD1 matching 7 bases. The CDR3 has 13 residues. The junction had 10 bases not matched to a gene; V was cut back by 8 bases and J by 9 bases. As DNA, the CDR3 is TGTGCCAGCTCGAGGACAGGCCTGTGGCCCCAGCATTTT. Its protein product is CASSRTGLWPQHF.

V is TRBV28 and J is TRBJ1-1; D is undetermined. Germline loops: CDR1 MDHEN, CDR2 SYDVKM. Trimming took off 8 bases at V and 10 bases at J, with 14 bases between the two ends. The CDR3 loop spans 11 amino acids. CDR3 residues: CASQGGWPAFF. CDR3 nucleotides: TGTGCCAGCCAAGGCGGCTGGCCAGCTTTCTTT.

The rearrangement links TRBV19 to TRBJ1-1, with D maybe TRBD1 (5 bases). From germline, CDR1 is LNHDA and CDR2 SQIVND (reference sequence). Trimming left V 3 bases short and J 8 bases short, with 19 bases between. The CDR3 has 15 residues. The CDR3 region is CASSIVRASPFEAFF. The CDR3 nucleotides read TGTGCCAGTAGTATTGTCAGGGCGAGCCCTTTCGAAGCTTTCTTT. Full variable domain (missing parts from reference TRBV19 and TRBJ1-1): DGGITQSPKYLFRKEGQNVTLSCEQNLNHDAMYWYRQDPGQGLRLIYYSQIVNDFQKGDIAEGYSVSREKKESFPLTVTSAQKNPTAFYLCASSIVRASPFEAFFGQGTRLTVV.

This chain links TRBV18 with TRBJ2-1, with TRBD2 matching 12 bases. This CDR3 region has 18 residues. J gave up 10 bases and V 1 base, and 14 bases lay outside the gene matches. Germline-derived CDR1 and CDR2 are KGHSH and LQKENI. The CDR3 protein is CASSPLLALAGGPGEQFF. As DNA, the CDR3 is TGTGCCAGCTCACCACTTTTAGCGCTAGCGGGAGGGCCGGGCGAGCAGTTCTTC.

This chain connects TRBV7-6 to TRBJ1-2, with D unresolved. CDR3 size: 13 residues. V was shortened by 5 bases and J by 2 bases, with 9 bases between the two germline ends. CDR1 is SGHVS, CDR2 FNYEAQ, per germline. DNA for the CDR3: TGTGCCAGCAGCCAGGAGGAGAACTATGGCTACACCTTC. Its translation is CASSQEENYGYTF.

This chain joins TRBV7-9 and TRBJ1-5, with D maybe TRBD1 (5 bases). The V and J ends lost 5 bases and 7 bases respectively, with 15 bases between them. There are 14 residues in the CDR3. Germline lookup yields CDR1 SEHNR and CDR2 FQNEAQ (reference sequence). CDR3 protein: CASSQQGSTQPQHF. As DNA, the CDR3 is TGTGCCAGCAGCCAGCAGGGATCCACGCAGCCCCAGCATTTT.

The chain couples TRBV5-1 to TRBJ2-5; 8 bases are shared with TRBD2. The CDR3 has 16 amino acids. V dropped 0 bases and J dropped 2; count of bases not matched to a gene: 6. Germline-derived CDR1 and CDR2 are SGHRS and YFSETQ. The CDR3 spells CASSLGWASGQETQYF. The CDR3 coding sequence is TGCGCCAGCAGCTTGGGGTGGGCTAGCGGGCAAGAGACCCAGTACTTC.

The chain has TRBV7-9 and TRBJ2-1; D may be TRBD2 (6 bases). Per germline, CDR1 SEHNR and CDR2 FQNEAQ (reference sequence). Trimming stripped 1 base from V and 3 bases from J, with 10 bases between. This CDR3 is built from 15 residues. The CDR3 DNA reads TGTGCCAGCAGCTTAGTAGCGGAGCACTACAATGAGCAGTTCTTC. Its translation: CASSLVAEHYNEQFF.

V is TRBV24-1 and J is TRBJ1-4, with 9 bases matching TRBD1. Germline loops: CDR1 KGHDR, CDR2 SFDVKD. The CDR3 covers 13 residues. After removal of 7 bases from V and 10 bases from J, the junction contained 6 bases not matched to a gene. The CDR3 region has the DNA TGTGCCACCAGCCTACGACAGGGGGGAAAACTGTTTTTT. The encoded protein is CATSLRQGGKLFF.

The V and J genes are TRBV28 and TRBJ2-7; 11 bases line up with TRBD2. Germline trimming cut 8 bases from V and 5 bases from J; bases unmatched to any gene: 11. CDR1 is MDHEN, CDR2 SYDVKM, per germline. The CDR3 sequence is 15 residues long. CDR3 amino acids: CASHSGGADRNEQYF. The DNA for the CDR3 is TGTGCCAGCCATAGCGGGGGGGCCGACAGGAACGAGCAGTACTTC.